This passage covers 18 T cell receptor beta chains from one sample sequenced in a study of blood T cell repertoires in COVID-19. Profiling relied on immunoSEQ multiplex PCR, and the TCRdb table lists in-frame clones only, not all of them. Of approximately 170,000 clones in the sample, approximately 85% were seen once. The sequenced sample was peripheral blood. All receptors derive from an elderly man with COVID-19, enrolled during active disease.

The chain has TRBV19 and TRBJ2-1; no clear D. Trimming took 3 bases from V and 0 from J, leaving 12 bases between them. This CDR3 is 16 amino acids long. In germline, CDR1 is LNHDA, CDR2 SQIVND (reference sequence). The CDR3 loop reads CASSMGWRSSYNEQFF. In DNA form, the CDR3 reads TGTGCCAGTAGTATGGGTTGGCGGAGCTCCTACAATGAGCAGTTCTTC.

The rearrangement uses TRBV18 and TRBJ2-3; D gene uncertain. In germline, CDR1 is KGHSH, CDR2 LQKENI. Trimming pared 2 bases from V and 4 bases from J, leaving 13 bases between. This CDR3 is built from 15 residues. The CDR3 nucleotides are TGTGCCAGCTCACCAGTTATTCATCTAGCAGATACGCAGTATTTT. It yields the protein CASSPVIHLADTQYF. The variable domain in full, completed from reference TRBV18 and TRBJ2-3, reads NAGVMQNPRHLVRRRGQEARLRCSPMKGHSHVYWYRQLPEEGLKFMVYLQKENIIDESGMPKERFSAEFPKEGPSILRIQQVVRGDSAAYFCASSPVIHLADTQYFGPGTRLTVL.

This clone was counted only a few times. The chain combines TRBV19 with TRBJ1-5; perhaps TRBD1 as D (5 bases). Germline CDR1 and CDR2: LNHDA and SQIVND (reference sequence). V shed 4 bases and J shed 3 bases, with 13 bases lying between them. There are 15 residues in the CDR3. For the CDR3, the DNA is TGTGCCAGTAGTACACCTGGACATGCCAATCAGCCCCAGCATTTT. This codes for CASSTPGHANQPQHF.

DNA for the CDR3: TGTGCCAGCACCCTGATGACTAACCCGAACACCGGGGAGCTGTTTTTT. It yields the protein CASTLMTNPNTGELFF. The rearrangement joins TRBV7-2 to TRBJ2-2, with D perhaps TRBD2 (5 bases). Germline assignment: CDR1 SGHTA and CDR2 FQGNSA. The CDR3 is made up of 16 amino acids. V was clipped by 7 bases and J by 0 bases, with 15 bases between them.

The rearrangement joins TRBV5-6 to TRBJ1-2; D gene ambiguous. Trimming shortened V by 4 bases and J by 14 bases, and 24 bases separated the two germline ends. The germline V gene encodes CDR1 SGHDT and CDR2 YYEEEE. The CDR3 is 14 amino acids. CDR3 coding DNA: TGTGCCAGCAGCGACGGGGTGGTGGGTCTGGCTTATACCTTC. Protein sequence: CASSDGVVGLAYTF. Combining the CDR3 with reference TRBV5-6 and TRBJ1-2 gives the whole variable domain DAGVTQSPTHLIKTRGQQVTLRCSPKSGHDTVSWYQQALGQGPQFIFQYYEEEERQRGNFPDRFSGHQFPNYSSELNVNALLLGDSALYLCASSDGVVGLAYTFGSGTRLTVV.

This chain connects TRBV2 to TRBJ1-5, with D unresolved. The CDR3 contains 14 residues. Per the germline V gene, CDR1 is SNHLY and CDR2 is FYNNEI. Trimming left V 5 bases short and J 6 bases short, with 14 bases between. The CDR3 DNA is TGTGCCAGCAGTTATCCTGAAAGGAGTCAGCCCCAGCATTTT. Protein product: CASSYPERSQPQHF.

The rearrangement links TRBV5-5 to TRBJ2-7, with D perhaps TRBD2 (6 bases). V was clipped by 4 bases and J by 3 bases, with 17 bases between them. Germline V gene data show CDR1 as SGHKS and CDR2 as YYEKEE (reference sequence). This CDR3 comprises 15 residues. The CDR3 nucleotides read TGTGCCAGCAGCCCCGCCTCTAGCGCGAACTACGAGCAGTACTTC. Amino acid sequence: CASSPASSANYEQYF.

CDR3 sequence reads: CASSFNRDTIDTIYF. CDR3 nucleotides: TGCGCCAGCAGCTTCAACCGGGACACCATAGACACCATATATTTT. The chain has TRBV5-1 and TRBJ1-3, with D tentatively TRBD1 (6 bases). V was trimmed by 2 bases and J by 8 bases, leaving 17 bases between them. CDR3 length equals 15 residues. Germline V lookup: CDR1 SGHRS, CDR2 YFSETQ.

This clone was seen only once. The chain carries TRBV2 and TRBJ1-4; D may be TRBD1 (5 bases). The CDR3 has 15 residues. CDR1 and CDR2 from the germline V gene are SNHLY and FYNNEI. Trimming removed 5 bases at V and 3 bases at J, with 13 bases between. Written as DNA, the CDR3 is TGTGCCAGCAGTTACACAGGTCTTGCTAATGAAAAACTGTTTTTT. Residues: CASSYTGLANEKLFF.

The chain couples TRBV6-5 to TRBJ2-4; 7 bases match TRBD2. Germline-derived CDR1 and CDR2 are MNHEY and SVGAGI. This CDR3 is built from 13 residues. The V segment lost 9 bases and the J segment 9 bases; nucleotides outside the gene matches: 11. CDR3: CASRRGVGSIQYF. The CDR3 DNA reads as TGTGCCAGTCGACGGGGGGTAGGGAGCATTCAGTACTTC.

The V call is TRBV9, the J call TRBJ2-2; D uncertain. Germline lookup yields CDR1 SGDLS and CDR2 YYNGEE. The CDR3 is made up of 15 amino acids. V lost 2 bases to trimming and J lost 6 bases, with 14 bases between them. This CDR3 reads CASSVAWAGPGELFF. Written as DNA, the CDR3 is TGTGCCAGCAGCGTCGCCTGGGCCGGTCCCGGGGAGCTGTTTTTT.

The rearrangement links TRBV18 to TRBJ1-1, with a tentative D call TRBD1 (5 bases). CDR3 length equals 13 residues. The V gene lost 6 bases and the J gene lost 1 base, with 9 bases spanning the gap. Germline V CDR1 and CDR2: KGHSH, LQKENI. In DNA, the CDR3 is TGTGCCAGCTCTTCGACAGCGAACACTGAAGCTTTCTTT. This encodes CASSSTANTEAFF.

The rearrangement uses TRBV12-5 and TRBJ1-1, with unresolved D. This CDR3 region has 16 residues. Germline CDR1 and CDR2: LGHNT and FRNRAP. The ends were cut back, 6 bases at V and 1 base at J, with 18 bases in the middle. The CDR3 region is CASGQDPIGGNTEAFF. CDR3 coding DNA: TGTGCTAGTGGCCAAGACCCGATTGGCGGGAACACTGAAGCTTTCTTT.

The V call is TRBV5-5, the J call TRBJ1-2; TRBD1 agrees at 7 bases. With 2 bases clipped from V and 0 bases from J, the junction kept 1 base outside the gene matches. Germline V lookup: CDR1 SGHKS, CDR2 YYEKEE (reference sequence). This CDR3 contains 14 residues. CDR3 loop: CASSFDRANYGYTF. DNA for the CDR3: TGTGCCAGCAGCTTTGACAGGGCTAACTATGGCTACACCTTC.

DNA of the CDR3: TGTGCCAGCAGCCTCAGTCAAGCAGACCTGACTAGTGGCTACACCTTC. The encoded protein is CASSLSQADLTSGYTF. The chain couples TRBV4-2 to TRBJ1-2; D gene unclear. From germline, CDR1 is LGHNA and CDR2 YNFKEQ. The CDR3 loop spans 16 amino acids. Trimming removed 4 bases from V and 7 bases from J, with 22 bases in between.

The CDR3 reads CASRPQGGGLRGKAFF. CDR3 coding DNA: TGTGCCAGCAGACCGCAGGGGGGCGGATTAAGGGGGAAAGCTTTCTTT. The chain carries TRBV5-5 and TRBJ1-1, with TRBD1 identical over 7 bases. The J segment lost 9 bases and the V segment lost 5 bases, leaving 19 bases of the junction unmatched. The CDR3 runs to 16 residues. Germline CDR1 and CDR2: SGHKS and YYEKEE (reference sequence).

The CDR3 DNA is TGTGCCAGCAGTGATCGCTGGGCTAGCAGCGGGGGAGATACGCAGTATTTT. It is translated as CASSDRWASSGGDTQYF. The gene calls are TRBV2 and TRBJ2-3, with 8 bases lining up with TRBD2. From germline, CDR1 is SNHLY and CDR2 FYNNEI. The J segment lost 5 bases and the V segment lost 3 bases, leaving 13 bases of the junction unmatched. The CDR3 runs 17 residues.

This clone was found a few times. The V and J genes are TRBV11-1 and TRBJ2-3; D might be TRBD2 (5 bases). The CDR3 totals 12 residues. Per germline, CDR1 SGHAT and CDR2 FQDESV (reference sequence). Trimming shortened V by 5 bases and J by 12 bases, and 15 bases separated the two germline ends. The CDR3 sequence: CASSPRTGSQYF. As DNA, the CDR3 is TGTGCCAGCAGCCCCCGGACTGGTTCACAGTATTTT.